These 18 T cell receptor beta chains originate from one sample sequenced in a study of T cells in Graves' hyperthyroidism and ophthalmopathy. It was RNA transcripts that yielded the amplified TCR beta CDR3 regions. When the TCR CDR3 underwent first-round RT-PCR, the HTBI primer set was used. TCRdb itself ran the multiplex PCR reads through MiXCR, one entry per CDR3 protein. The sample lists more than 500,000 distinct CDR3 sequences, approximately 44% occurring once. Sequencing was done on a sample of peripheral blood or thyroid tissue (not recorded which). The receptors were sampled from an adult woman with Graves' disease, either hyperthyroidism or ophthalmopathy (not recorded which).

The V and J genes are TRBV20-1 and TRBJ1-5; weak D call: TRBD1 (5 bases). Germline lookup yields CDR1 DFQATT and CDR2 SNEGSKA (reference sequence). The CDR3 spans 13 residues. The CDR3 DNA follows: TGCAGCGCCGACGGGACCCCCAAAGATCCGCAGCATTTT. Its protein is CSADGTPKDPQHF.

The table lists this clonotype with many counts. The chain couples TRBV29-1 to TRBJ1-1; no firm D call. Trimming pared 6 bases from V and 11 bases from J, leaving 19 bases between. Looked up from germline, CDR1 is SQVTM and CDR2 is ANQGSEA. CDR3 length: 12 residues. The CDR3 DNA reads TGCAGCGTCGTTATTTGGTCGGTTTGGGCTTTCTTT. Amino acid sequence: CSVVIWSVWAFF. Combining the CDR3 with reference TRBV29-1 and TRBJ1-1 gives the whole variable domain SAVISQKPSRDICQRGTSLTIQCQVDSQVTMMFWYRQQPGQSLTLIATANQGSEATYESGFVIDKFPISRPNLTFSTLTVSNMSPEDSSIYLCSVVIWSVWAFFGQGTRLTVV.

This rearrangement joins TRBV10-3 to TRBJ2-2; the match to TRBD2 covers 10 bases. Germline V CDR1 and CDR2: ENHRY, SYGVKD. The trim removed 4 bases at V and 6 bases at J, leaving 5 bases unmatched. CDR3 length equals 15 residues. The CDR3, as DNA: TGTGCCATCAGTGGAGGAGCGGGAGGGCCCGGGGAGCTGTTTTTT. Translated, it gives CAISGGAGGPGELFF.

The sample holds many counts of this clonotype. The chain couples TRBV14 to TRBJ1-2; D possibly corresponds to TRBD1 (5 bases). The CDR3 sequence is 13 residues long. The ends were cut back, 4 bases at V and 5 bases at J, with 11 bases in the middle. Germline loops: CDR1 SGHDN, CDR2 FVKESK. Written as DNA, the CDR3 is TGTGCCAGCAGCCCAGGGTTCGGTTATGGCTACACCTTC. It encodes CASSPGFGYGYTF.

Many counts were recorded for this clonotype. The chain recombines TRBV24-1 with TRBJ1-2; a possible D gene is TRBD1 (5 bases). CDR1 KGHDR and CDR2 SFDVKD come from the germline V gene. V dropped 6 bases and J dropped 8 bases, with 21 bases sitting between them. This CDR3 is built from 15 residues. The CDR3 loop reads CATSRRDGGIYGYTF. The CDR3 nucleotides are TGTGCCACCAGTCGGAGGGACGGAGGAATCTACGGCTACACCTTC.

V usage is TRBV2 and J usage is TRBJ1-2, with 8 bases identical to TRBD1. The CDR3 spans 15 residues. V was pared by 6 bases and J by 4 bases, with 10 bases of the junction left unmatched. Germline lookup yields CDR1 SNHLY and CDR2 FYNNEI. CDR3 DNA: TGTGCCAGCAGCGACAGGGGTGGAGAATTCTATGGCTACACCTTC. This sequence encodes CASSDRGGEFYGYTF.

The chain couples TRBV9 to TRBJ1-3; D is unresolved. CDR1 is SGDLS, CDR2 YYNGEE, per germline. V lost 0 bases and J lost 2, with 9 bases in between. This CDR3 is 15 amino acids long. CDR3 loop: CASSVEPRTGNTIYF. The CDR3 nucleotides are TGTGCCAGCAGCGTAGAACCCAGGACTGGAAACACCATATATTTT.

The CDR3 protein is CASSGDIHYEQYF. DNA of the CDR3: TGTGCCAGCAGCGGGGACATACACTACGAGCAGTACTTC. The chain employs TRBV27 and TRBJ2-7, with D perhaps TRBD1 (6 bases). Looked up from germline, CDR1 is MNHEY and CDR2 is SMNVEV (reference sequence). The CDR3 length is 13 residues. Trimming took 6 bases from V and 3 from J, leaving 12 bases between them.

This clonotype was seen at least ten times. The chain employs TRBV5-1 and TRBJ1-6, with D unclear. V lost 0 bases to trimming and J lost 0 bases, with 4 bases between them. From germline, CDR1 is SGHRS and CDR2 YFSETQ. The CDR3 runs 15 residues. The DNA of the CDR3 is TGCGCCAGCAGCTTGGAGGGCTCCTATAATTCACCCCTCCACTTT. Translating it yields CASSLEGSYNSPLHF.

The sample holds many counts of this clonotype. The chain uses TRBV6-5 and TRBJ1-5; 7 bases map to TRBD1. Looked up from germline, CDR1 is MNHEY and CDR2 is SVGAGI. The CDR3 spans 13 residues. V lost 6 bases, J lost 7 bases, and 6 bases stayed unmatched. The CDR3 sequence is CASSSGGHQPQHF. The DNA for the CDR3 is TGTGCCAGCAGCTCAGGGGGGCACCAGCCCCAGCATTTT.

The gene calls are TRBV5-6 and TRBJ2-7, with TRBD1 matching over 8 bases. V shed 4 bases and J 4 bases; nucleotides not matched to a gene: 10. Germline loops: CDR1 SGHDT, CDR2 YYEEEE. The CDR3 extends over 15 amino acids. CDR3 amino acids: CASSTGPGTGYEQYF. CDR3 nucleotide sequence: TGTGCCAGCAGCACCGGTCCCGGGACAGGATACGAGCAGTACTTC. Filled out from reference TRBV5-6 and TRBJ2-7, the complete variable domain reads DAGVTQSPTHLIKTRGQQVTLRCSPKSGHDTVSWYQQALGQGPQFIFQYYEEEERQRGNFPDRFSGHQFPNYSSELNVNALLLGDSALYLCASSTGPGTGYEQYFGPGTRLTVT.

The chain employs TRBV2 and TRBJ2-7; 7 bases align to TRBD2. Germline V CDR1 and CDR2: SNHLY, FYNNEI. CDR3 length: 14 amino acids. Trimming took 6 bases from V and 9 from J; bases not matched to a gene: 14. The CDR3 region is CASSESGVHEAQYF. CDR3 DNA: TGTGCCAGCAGCGAAAGCGGGGTTCACGAGGCGCAGTACTTC.

The CDR3 DNA follows: TGCGCCAGCAGCTTGAACGGACAGTTAGCTTTCTTT. Amino acid sequence: CASSLNGQLAFF. This rearrangement joins TRBV5-1 to TRBJ1-1; possible D gene TRBD1, 6 bases. Germline CDR1 and CDR2: SGHRS and YFSETQ. The V and J ends lost 1 base and 10 bases respectively, with 11 bases between them. The CDR3 is made up of 12 amino acids.

There are a few counts of this clonotype. The chain employs TRBV10-2 and TRBJ2-7, with D perhaps matching TRBD1 (5 bases). The CDR3 has 12 amino acids. Germline V gene data show CDR1 as WSHSY and CDR2 as SAAADI. Trimming shortened V by 7 bases and J by 6 bases, and 13 bases separated the two germline ends. The CDR3 nucleotides are TGCGCCAGCAAGGAGACAGACCTCGAGCAGTACTTC. Its translation: CASKETDLEQYF.

This clonotype was seen a few times. The genes are TRBV7-2 and TRBJ2-5; D assignment may be TRBD1 or TRBD2 (5 bases each). The germline CDR1 and CDR2 sequences are SGHTA and FQGNSA. V was trimmed by 4 bases and J by 5 bases, leaving 20 bases between them. The CDR3 runs 16 residues. This chain's CDR3 is CASSSPPGTRGETQYF. The CDR3 region has the DNA TGTGCCAGCAGCTCCCCCCCCGGGACCCGTGGTGAGACCCAGTACTTC.

This clonotype was found many times. The genes are TRBV7-9 and TRBJ1-5; D unresolved. The CDR3 covers 12 residues. Germline values: CDR1 SEHNR, CDR2 FQNEAQ (reference sequence). The V gene lost 1 base and the J gene lost 10 bases, with 8 bases spanning the gap. The CDR3 coding sequence is TGTGCCAGCAGCTTAGGACACCTACCCCAGCATTTT. It is translated as CASSLGHLPQHF.

This clonotype has only one observation. The V call is TRBV2, the J call TRBJ1-2; no firm D call. Germline V gives CDR1 SNHLY, CDR2 FYNNEI. V was pared by 7 bases and J by 5 bases, with 5 bases between. This CDR3 has 10 amino acids. In nucleotides, the CDR3 is TGTGCCAGCACAGGTTATGGCTACACCTTC. Protein product: CASTGYGYTF.

This clonotype was observed at least ten times. The chain joins TRBV5-1 to TRBJ1-3; no clear D. V was pared by 0 bases and J by 3 bases, with 7 bases between. This CDR3 is built from 14 residues. Per the germline V gene, CDR1 is SGHRS and CDR2 is YFSETQ. This CDR3 reads CASSLGQSGNTIYF. CDR3 coding DNA: TGCGCCAGCAGCTTGGGCCAAAGTGGAAACACCATATATTTT.